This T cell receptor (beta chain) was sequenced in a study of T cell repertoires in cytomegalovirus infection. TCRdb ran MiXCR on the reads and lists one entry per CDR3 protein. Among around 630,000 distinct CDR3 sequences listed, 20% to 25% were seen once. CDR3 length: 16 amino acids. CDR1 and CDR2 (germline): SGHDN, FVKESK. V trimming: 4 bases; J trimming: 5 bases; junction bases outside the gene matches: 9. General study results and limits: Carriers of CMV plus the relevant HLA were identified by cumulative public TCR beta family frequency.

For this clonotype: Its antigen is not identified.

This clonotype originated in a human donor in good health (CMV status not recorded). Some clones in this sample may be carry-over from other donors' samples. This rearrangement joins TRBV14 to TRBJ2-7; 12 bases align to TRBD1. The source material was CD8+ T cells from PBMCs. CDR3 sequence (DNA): TGTGCCAGCAGCCCAGTCCGGGGACAGGGGGCTCACGAGCAGTACTTC. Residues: CASSPVRGQGAHEQYF.